The TCR beta chain under discussion was sequenced for a study of T cell responses to AZD1222 COVID-19 vaccine (dated by TCRdb to about 2021). With respect to the entire study: A total of just over 230 trial participants underwent TCR sequencing, of whom 207 received two doses of AZD1222 and 26 received two doses of the MenACWY control vaccine. Trial participants were enrolled by age into subgroups of 18-55, 56-69 and 70-plus years, and 148, 28 and 57 TCR-sequenced participants, respectively, were included in these subgroups.

The study at large found these results: Participants were mostly white British, with more females than males. The authors suggested clonal diversity may have been underestimated. Epitopes outside the regions mutated in the B.1.351 and B.1.1.7 variants were reportedly recognized by nearly half of the unique spike-specific TCRs. Because no day 14 peak-response samples were available, repertoires were characterized only after the peak T cell response. Spike-specific TCR breadth and depth rose significantly after two AZD1222 doses compared with day 0 and with MenACWY recipients. The 56-69-year group was small, and its depth increase did not reach significance, likely because of low power. Conclusions about previously exposed vaccinees are limited because only 5 or 6 AZD1222 recipients were SARS-CoV-2 seropositive at baseline. The whole spike protein was spanned by vaccine-associated CD4 TCRs, and dominant responses were seen in regions 160-218 and 743-854.

In the case of this clone: The target of this receptor is not known.

Taken with the paper, the label for time point translates to: baseline before first vaccination. Vaccinee samples were obtained from the UK trials COV001 and COV002, which included a single-blind randomized controlled phase 2/3 trial of AZD1222 (ChAdOx1 nCoV-19) in healthy adults. Trial participant PBMC samples were collected at day 0 and day 28 after the second dose for TCRbeta chain sequencing. The CDR3 regions of human TCRbeta chains were analyzed by immunosequencing. The original methods were these. TCRs in the repertoires were matched against a reference library of SARS-CoV-2-specific TCRs that had been generated with the MIRA antigen-specificity platform. Breadth was defined as the fraction of unique TCRs that were SARS-CoV-2-associated. Depth was defined as the fraction of total T cells that were SARS-CoV-2-associated. Using the MIRA data, each spike-specific TCR was mapped to the spike region that the TCR reacts to and placed in a CD4 or CD8 class. Log10-transformed breadth and depth values were compared by one-way ANOVA with Sidak's multiple comparisons tests. TCRdb re-hosts the immuneACCESS table, in-frame sequences only. Its copies lack some clones; in the studies checked, an unresolved V gene accounts for under half of them, and the cause for the rest is not known. V and J calls and clone size are copied from that table; D and trimming were computed from the DNA. The sample table holds about 140,000 clones. The leading ten clones occupy 2.2% of the sample.

From the germline V gene (reference sequence), CDR1 is SEHNR and CDR2 is FQNEAQ. Reading from cysteine to phenylalanine, the CDR3 counts 17 amino acids. This entry keeps only the CDR3 DNA: 51 bases, framed from base 1. At the junction V is shortened by 1 base and J by 6 bases; bases outside the gene matches: 14. This receptor was identified in an adult in good health. The sequence joins TRBV7-9 to TRBJ1-2, with TRBD1 identical over 7 junction bases. Sequencing used peripheral blood. The bases read TGTGCCAGCAGCTTAGGGGTAGGGGACAGACTCGGGGATGGCTACACCTTC. The encoded protein is CASSLGVGDRLGDGYTF.